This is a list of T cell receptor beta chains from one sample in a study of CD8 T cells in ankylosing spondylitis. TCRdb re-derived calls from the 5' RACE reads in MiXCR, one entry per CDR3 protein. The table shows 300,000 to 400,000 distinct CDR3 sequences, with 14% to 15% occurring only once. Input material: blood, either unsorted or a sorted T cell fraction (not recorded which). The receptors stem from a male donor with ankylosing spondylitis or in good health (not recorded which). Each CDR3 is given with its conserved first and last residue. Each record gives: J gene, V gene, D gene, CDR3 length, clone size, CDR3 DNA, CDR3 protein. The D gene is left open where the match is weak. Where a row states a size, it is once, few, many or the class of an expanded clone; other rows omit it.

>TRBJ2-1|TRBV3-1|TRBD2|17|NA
TGTGCCAGCAGCCAAGCGGCTAGCGGGAGCTCCTACAATGAGCAGTTCTTC
CASSQAASGSSYNEQFF
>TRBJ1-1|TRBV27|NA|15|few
TGTGCCAGCAGTTTATTGGGGGCGGTGAACACTGAAGCTTTCTTT
CASSLLGAVNTEAFF
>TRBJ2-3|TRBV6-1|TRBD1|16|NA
TGTGCCAGCAGTCCCCCGTGGACAGGGGGTACAGATACGCAGTATTTT
CASSPPWTGGTDTQYF
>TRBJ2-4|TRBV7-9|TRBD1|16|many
TGTGCCAGCAGCTTTGGGAAACAGGGGAACCGGGGCATTCAGTACTTC
CASSFGKQGNRGIQYF
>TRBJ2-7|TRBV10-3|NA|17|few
TGTGCCATCAGTGATCCGACGGGTAGGGGGTATTCCTACGAGCAGTACTTC
CAISDPTGRGYSYEQYF
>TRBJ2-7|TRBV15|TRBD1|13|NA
TGTGCCACCAGCAGGACAGGGCACTACGAGCAGTACTTC
CATSRTGHYEQYF
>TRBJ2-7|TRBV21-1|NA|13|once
TGTGCCAGCAGGGTCGGACTTCGATACGAGCAGTACTTC
CASRVGLRYEQYF
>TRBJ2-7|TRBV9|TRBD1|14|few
TGTGCCAGCAGCGTGGAAATAACAGGGGGCGAGCAGTACTTC
CASSVEITGGEQYF
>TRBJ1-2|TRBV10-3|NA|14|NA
TGTGCCATCAGTGGGGACGTGATTATTAATGGCTACACCTTC
CAISGDVIINGYTF
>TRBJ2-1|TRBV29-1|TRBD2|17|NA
TGCAGCGTCCGCAGGTCTAGCGGGAGAGGAGGCGACAATGAGCAGTTCTTC
CSVRRSSGRGGDNEQFF
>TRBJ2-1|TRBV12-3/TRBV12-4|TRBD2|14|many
TGTGCCAGCAGTCCGGGACTAGCGAGCAATGAGCAGTTCTTC
CASSPGLASNEQFF
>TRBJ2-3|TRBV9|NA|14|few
TGTGCCAGCAGCGTCACATTATCCACAGATACGCAGTATTTT
CASSVTLSTDTQYF
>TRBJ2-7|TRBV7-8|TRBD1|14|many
TGTGCCAGCAGCCCTGGGACAGGGGGCTACGAGCAGTACTTC
CASSPGTGGYEQYF
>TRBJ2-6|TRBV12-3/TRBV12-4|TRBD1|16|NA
TGTGCCAGCAGTCCCCCCGACAGGGCTGGGGCCAACGTCCTGACTTTC
CASSPPDRAGANVLTF
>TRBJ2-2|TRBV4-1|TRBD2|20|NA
TGCGCCAGCAGTCTCCAAACTAGCGGGGGGGTCATACTAAACACCGGGGAGCTGTTTTTT
CASSLQTSGGVILNTGELFF
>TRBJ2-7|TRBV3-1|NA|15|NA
TGTGCCAGCAGCCAAGAGTTCAGCAACCCGTACGAGCAGTACTTC
CASSQEFSNPYEQYF
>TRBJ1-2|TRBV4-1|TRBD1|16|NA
TGCGCCAGCAGCCCCCCGTTCACAGGGGTCAACTATGGCTACACCTTC
CASSPPFTGVNYGYTF
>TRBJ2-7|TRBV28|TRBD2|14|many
TGTGCCAGCAGGGGGGCAGCGGGAGGCTACGAGCAGTACTTC
CASRGAAGGYEQYF
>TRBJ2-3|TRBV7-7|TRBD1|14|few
TGTGCCAGCAGCTCCGGGACAGGGACAGATACGCAGTATTTT
CASSSGTGTDTQYF
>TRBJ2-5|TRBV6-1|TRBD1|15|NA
TGTGCCAGCAGTGAAAGCCCGACAGGGCGGGAGACCCAGTACTTC
CASSESPTGRETQYF
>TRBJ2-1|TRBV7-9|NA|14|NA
TGTGCCAGCAGCTTAGGGGGGGGGGCCAATGAGCAGTTCTTC
CASSLGGGANEQFF
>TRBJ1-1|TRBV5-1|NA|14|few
TGCGCCAGCAGCTCCGTCGCCCAGGGAACTGAAGCTTTCTTT
CASSSVAQGTEAFF
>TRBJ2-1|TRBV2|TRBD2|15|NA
TGTGCCAGCAGTGGGGGGGGGAGCTCCTACAATGAGCAGTTCTTC
CASSGGGSSYNEQFF
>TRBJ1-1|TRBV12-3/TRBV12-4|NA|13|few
TGTGCCAGCAGTTTCGAAGTGAGCACTGAAGCTTTCTTT
CASSFEVSTEAFF
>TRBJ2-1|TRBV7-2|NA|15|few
TGTGCCAGCAGCTTAGTAGGAGGTGTTGTGAATGAGCAGTTCTTC
CASSLVGGVVNEQFF
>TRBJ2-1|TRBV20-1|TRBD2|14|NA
TGCAGTGCTGGTCCCAGCGGGGGATACAATGAGCAGTTCTTC
CSAGPSGGYNEQFF
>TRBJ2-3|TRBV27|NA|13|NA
TGTGCCAGCAGCTCTTCCTTTGGGGCAACGCAGTATTTT
CASSSSFGATQYF
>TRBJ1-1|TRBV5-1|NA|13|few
TGCGCCAGCTTCTTAGACCTGAACACTGAAGCTTTCTTT
CASFLDLNTEAFF
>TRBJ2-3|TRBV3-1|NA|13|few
TGTGCCAGCAGAAGGGCAGGGATGAATACGCAGTATTTT
CASRRAGMNTQYF
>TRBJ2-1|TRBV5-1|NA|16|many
TGCGCCAGCAGCTTAGGGGACGCCCAGAATTACAATGAGCAGTTCTTC
CASSLGDAQNYNEQFF
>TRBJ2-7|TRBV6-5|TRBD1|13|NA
TGTGCCAGCAGTTACCCGGACAGGGACGAGCAGTACTTC
CASSYPDRDEQYF
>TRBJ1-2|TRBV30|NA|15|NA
TGTGCCTGGAGTGTACGTCGGACATCCAACTATGGCTACACCTTC
CAWSVRRTSNYGYTF
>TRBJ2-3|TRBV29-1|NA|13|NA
TGCAGCGTTGAGGGGCTAGCGAGGGATACGCAGTATTTT
CSVEGLARDTQYF
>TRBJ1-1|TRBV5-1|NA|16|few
TGCGCCAGCAGCTTGAGGCAGAATTATATGAACACTGAAGCTTTCTTT
CASSLRQNYMNTEAFF
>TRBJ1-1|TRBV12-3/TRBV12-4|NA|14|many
TGTGCCAGCAGTATTCTACAGGGGAACACTGAAGCTTTCTTT
CASSILQGNTEAFF
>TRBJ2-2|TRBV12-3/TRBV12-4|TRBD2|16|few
TGTGCCAGCAGCCCCGGACTAGCGGAAAACACCGGGGAGCTGTTTTTT
CASSPGLAENTGELFF
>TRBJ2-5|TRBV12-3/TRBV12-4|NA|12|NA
TGTGCCAGCGGGAGTCGACAAGAGACCCAGTACTTC
CASGSRQETQYF
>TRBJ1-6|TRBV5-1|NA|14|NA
TGCGCCAGCAGCTTGGGGAAACCGGACTCACCCCTCCACTTT
CASSLGKPDSPLHF
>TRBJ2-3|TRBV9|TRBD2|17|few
TGTGCCAGCAGCGTAGCCCCGGGGGGGCCAGGGACAGATACGCAGTATTTT
CASSVAPGGPGTDTQYF
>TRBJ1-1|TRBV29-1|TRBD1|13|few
TGCAGCGCAGCAGGGGGCATGAACACTGAAGCTTTCTTT
CSAAGGMNTEAFF
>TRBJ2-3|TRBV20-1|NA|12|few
TGCAGTGCTAGCTACCCCACAGATACGCAGTATTTT
CSASYPTDTQYF
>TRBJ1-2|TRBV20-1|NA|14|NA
TGCAGTGCTACCTCCGGGGGACCTAACTATGGCTACACCTTC
CSATSGGPNYGYTF
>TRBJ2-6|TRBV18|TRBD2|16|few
TGTGCCAGCTCATCATCGGGAGGGGCTGGGGCCAACGTCCTGACTTTC
CASSSSGGAGANVLTF
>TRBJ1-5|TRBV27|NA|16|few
TGTGCCAGCAGTAGATCCGGGGGGGTGGGCAATCAGCCCCAGCATTTT
CASSRSGGVGNQPQHF
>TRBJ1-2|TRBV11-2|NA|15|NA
TGTGCCAGCAGCTTAGTAACAGAAACTTTCTATGGCTACACCTTC
CASSLVTETFYGYTF
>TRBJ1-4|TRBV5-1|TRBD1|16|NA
TGCGCCAGCAGCTTGGCCGGGACAGGGGCTAATGAAAAACTGTTTTTT
CASSLAGTGANEKLFF
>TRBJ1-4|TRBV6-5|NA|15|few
TGTGCCAGCAGTTACGGGGACGCGGGGAATGAAAAACTGTTTTTT
CASSYGDAGNEKLFF